The next 10 T cell receptor beta chains were all read from a single sample in a study of T cells in Graves' hyperthyroidism and ophthalmopathy. TCR beta CDR3 sequences were amplified from RNA transcripts. The primer set for the first-round RT-PCR of the TCR CDR3 was HTBI. TCRdb redid the calling of the multiplex PCR reads with MiXCR, one entry per CDR3 protein. The sample lists fewer than 650,000 distinct CDR3 sequences, roughly 15% occurring once. The sequenced sample consisted of blood. These TCRs come from a woman in her 40s with Graves' ophthalmopathy.

In DNA form, the CDR3 reads TGTGCCAGCTCACTCGGACCTACGAGGGAGCAGTACTTC. Encoded protein: CASSLGPTREQYF. V usage is TRBV18 and J usage is TRBJ2-7; no clear D gene. Germline CDR1 is KGHSH and CDR2 is LQKENI. The length of the CDR3 is 13 residues. V lost 4 bases and J lost 7, with 14 bases in between.

This clonotype occurred many times. J is TRBJ2-7 and V is TRBV30; 10 bases align to TRBD2. The CDR3 has 15 amino acids. Germline V lookup: CDR1 GTSNPN, CDR2 SVGIG (reference sequence). V gave up 1 base and J gave up 6 bases; unmatched junction bases: 9. DNA of the CDR3: TGTGCCTGGAGTGCTCCTCTAGCGGGAGCGCCCGAGCAGTACTTC. Protein: CAWSAPLAGAPEQYF.

This clonotype was recorded many times. V is TRBV27 and J is TRBJ2-7; 7 nucleotides line up with TRBD1. The V gene end was trimmed by 2 bases and the J gene end by 3 bases; junction bases not matched to a gene: 1. CDR1 is MNHEY, CDR2 SMNVEV, per germline (reference sequence). CDR3 size: 13 residues. CDR3 nucleotide sequence: TGTGCCAGCAGTTTAGGACAGGACTACGAGCAGTACTTC. This translates into CASSLGQDYEQYF.

The CDR3 nucleotides read TGCAGTGCTCCCGCCCGGGGACTAGCGGGAGGGCTTAAACTGGGAGAGACCCAGTACTTC. Its protein is CSAPARGLAGGLKLGETQYF. This sequence joins TRBV20-1 and TRBJ2-5; 16 bases align to TRBD2. This CDR3 comprises 20 residues. V trimming: 5 bases; J trimming: 4 bases; junction bases outside the gene matches: 19. Germline V gene sequence: CDR1 DFQATT, CDR2 SNEGSKA (reference sequence).

This clonotype occurred many times. This sequence joins TRBV19 and TRBJ2-7; D not certain. CDR1 LNHDA and CDR2 SQIVND come from the germline V gene (reference sequence). The CDR3 spans 14 residues. V lost 10 bases and J lost 0, with 16 bases in between. The CDR3 bases are TGTGCCACCGCGGAAGGTCCCTACTCCTACGAGCAGTACTTC. It yields the protein CATAEGPYSYEQYF.

This chain links TRBV20-1 with TRBJ2-5; D remains ambiguous. This CDR3 has 14 residues. V was cut by 1 base and J by 5 bases, with 14 bases left in between. CDR1 and CDR2 from the germline V gene are DFQATT and SNEGSKA (reference sequence). The CDR3 coding sequence is TGCAGTGCTAGAGCCCCCGCGACGAGGGAGACCCAGTACTTC. This gives the protein CSARAPATRETQYF.

This clonotype was observed a few times. This sequence joins TRBV6-2 or TRBV6-3 and TRBJ1-1, with D unclear. Germline lookup yields CDR1 MNHEY and CDR2 SVGEGT. This CDR3 is built from 15 residues. V lost 6 bases and J 4 bases, leaving 18 bases between the germline ends. The CDR3 is CASSSPPGWSTEAFF. The CDR3 coding sequence is TGTGCCAGCAGCTCCCCTCCGGGCTGGAGCACTGAAGCTTTCTTT.

V and J are TRBV6-4 and TRBJ2-7; 8 positions match TRBD1. Looked up from germline, CDR1 is MRHNA and CDR2 is SNTAGT. V gave up 1 base and J gave up 2 bases; unmatched junction bases: 10. The CDR3 consists of 17 residues. CDR3 sequence (DNA): TGTGCCAGCAGTGACTTTGGACAGGGACTCTACCCCTACGAGCAGTACTTC. Protein sequence: CASSDFGQGLYPYEQYF.

This clonotype has ten or more counts. V and J are TRBV28 and TRBJ2-7; 8 bases are a match to TRBD2. V gave up 6 bases and J gave up 2 bases; unmatched junction bases: 3. This CDR3 contains 13 residues. In germline, CDR1 is MDHEN, CDR2 SYDVKM. The CDR3 region is CASRSGSTYEQYF. The CDR3 DNA reads TGTGCCAGCAGGAGCGGGAGTACCTACGAGCAGTACTTC.

The gene calls are TRBV4-1 and TRBJ2-7, with 8 bases identical to TRBD2. The CDR3 length is 15 residues. V was pared by 2 bases and J by 2 bases, with 5 bases of the junction left unmatched. Per germline, CDR1 MGHRA and CDR2 YSYEKL. For the CDR3, the DNA is TGCGCCAGCAGCCAAAGGTATAGCGGGGCCTACGAGCAGTACTTC. Protein sequence: CASSQRYSGAYEQYF.